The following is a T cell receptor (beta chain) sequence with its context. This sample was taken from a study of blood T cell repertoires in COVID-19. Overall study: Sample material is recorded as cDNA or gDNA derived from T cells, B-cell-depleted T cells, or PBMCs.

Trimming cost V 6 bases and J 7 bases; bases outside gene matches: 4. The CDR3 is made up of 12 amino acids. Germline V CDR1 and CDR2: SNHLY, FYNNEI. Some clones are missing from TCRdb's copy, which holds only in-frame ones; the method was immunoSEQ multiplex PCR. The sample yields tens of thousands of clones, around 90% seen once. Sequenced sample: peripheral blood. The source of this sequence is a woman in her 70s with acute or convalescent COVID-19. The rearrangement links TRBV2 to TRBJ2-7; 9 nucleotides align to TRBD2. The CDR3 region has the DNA TGTGCCAGCAGGGGACTAGCTACGGAGCAGTACTTC. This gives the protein CASRGLATEQYF.